The 10 T cell receptor beta chains given below trace back to one sample, sequenced in a study of cytomegalovirus exposure and HLA in healthy donors. Researchers ran the PCR with 60 Vbeta and 13 Jbeta primers. Sequencing used immunoSEQ multiplex PCR; TCRdb keeps in-frame clones, though not all of them. Of about 170,000 clones in the sample, approximately 70% were seen once. Sequences were obtained from PBMCs. The receptor source for this set is a man aged 35-49 years in good health and CMV-seropositive.

V gene TRBV23-1 combines with J gene TRBJ2-7; no reliable D call. TRBV23-1 is an open reading frame whose function is uncertain. The V end lost 0 bases, the J end lost 0 bases, and 9 bases lay between the germline ends. This CDR3 has 15 amino acids. CDR3: CASSQSPELSYEQYF. CDR3 coding DNA: TGCGCCAGCAGTCAATCTCCCGAGCTCTCCTACGAGCAGTACTTC.

Notes on this clone: The germline gene is not matched at one end of the junction; a read error may be the cause. The chain recombines TRBV4-3 with TRBJ2-7, with a tentative D call TRBD1 (5 bases). This CDR3 has 17 amino acids. Germline CDR1 and CDR2: LGHNA and YSLEER. CDR3 nucleotides: TGCGCCAGCAGCCAAGATGTACGAGACAGCTCTCCCTACGAGCAGCACTTC. This translates into CASSQDVRDSSPYEQHF.

In the case of this clone: Other DNA sequences within the sample encode an identical CDR3. V usage is TRBV6-1 and J usage is TRBJ1-3, with 11 bases matching TRBD1. J lost 6 bases, V lost 9 bases, and 10 bases had no gene match. Per germline, CDR1 MNHNS and CDR2 SASEGT. The length of the CDR3 is 15 residues. DNA of the CDR3: TGTGCCAGTAGGGACGGACAGGGGGCGAAAAACACCATATATTTT. Translated, it gives CASRDGQGAKNTIYF.

The chain links TRBV9 to TRBJ1-1; D possibly corresponds to TRBD1 (6 bases). The germline gives CDR1 SGDLS, CDR2 YYNGEE. The CDR3 is made up of 16 amino acids. Between the trimmed V and J ends, which lost 3 bases and 1 base, there was a span of 16 bases. Here the CDR3 DNA reads TGTGCCAGCAGCGAGCAATCGACAGGAGCGAACACTGAAGCTTTCTTT. This codes for CASSEQSTGANTEAFF.

V and J are TRBV30 and TRBJ1-6; 9 nucleotides agree with TRBD1. Trimming removed 3 bases from V and 9 bases from J; junction bases left unmatched: 12. Per germline, CDR1 GTSNPN and CDR2 SVGIG (reference sequence). The CDR3 totals 16 residues. CDR3 DNA: TGTGCCTGGAGAGGACTAACAGGGGGCGTAGGTTCACCCCTCCACTTT. As protein: CAWRGLTGGVGSPLHF.

The V call is TRBV7-2, the J call TRBJ2-5; possible D gene TRBD1, 5 bases. The J call could be wrong; TRBJ2-7 is a better fit for the DNA end. This CDR3 region has 14 residues. The germline V gene has CDR1 SGHTA and CDR2 FQGNSA. CDR3 DNA sequence: TGTGCCAGCAGCTTCTCAGGGCCTTCCTACGAGCAGTACTTC. It translates to CASSFSGPSYEQYF.

The chain has TRBV19 and TRBJ1-2; D is unresolved. Per the germline V gene, CDR1 is LNHDA and CDR2 is SQIVND (reference sequence). Trimming shortened V by 4 bases and J by 4 bases, and 7 bases separated the two germline ends. The length of the CDR3 is 12 residues. For the CDR3, the DNA is TGTGCCAGTAGTAGAGAGGCCTATGGCTACACCTTC. This codes for CASSREAYGYTF.

This clone was picked up one time. The chain links TRBV4-2 to TRBJ2-1; 12 bases line up with TRBD2. This CDR3 region has 16 residues. Germline values: CDR1 LGHNA, CDR2 YNFKEQ. The V segment lost 5 bases and the J segment 7 bases; nucleotides outside the gene matches: 9. The CDR3 sequence: CASSFQLAGGVNEQFF. The CDR3 DNA follows: TGTGCCAGCAGCTTTCAACTAGCGGGGGGCGTGAATGAGCAGTTCTTC.

The chain links TRBV7-9 to TRBJ2-1, with TRBD2 identical over 9 bases. The CDR3 extends over 16 amino acids. V dropped 5 bases and J dropped 7; count of bases not matched to a gene: 12. Germline V lookup: CDR1 SEHNR, CDR2 FQNEAQ (reference sequence). CDR3 sequence (DNA): TGTGCCAGCAGCCGTGACGGTGGCGGGGGGGCTAATGAGCAGTTCTTC. Its translation: CASSRDGGGGANEQFF.

The chain links TRBV18 to TRBJ2-4, with 7 bases identical to TRBD2. J lost 8 bases, V lost 3 bases, and 7 bases had no gene match. CDR1 is KGHSH and CDR2 is LQKENI in the germline V gene. The CDR3 length is 14 residues. Written as DNA, the CDR3 is TGTGCCAGCTCACCCCCCGTGGGGGGGGACATTCAGTACTTC. It translates to CASSPPVGGDIQYF.